These T cell receptor beta chains were read from a single sample in a study of shared clonotypes between healthy human individuals. Profiling relied on immunoSEQ multiplex PCR, and the TCRdb table lists in-frame clones only, not all of them. The repertoire holds 2 million to 3 million clones, with 93% as singletons. Sequencing input: naive CD4+ T cells from PBMCs. Every receptor here comes from a man aged 18 to 30 in good health. Some clones in this sample may be carry-over from other donors' samples. Both conserved end residues are part of each CDR3. Fields, in order: D gene, J gene, clone size, V gene, CDR3 DNA, CDR3 protein. D genes are given only for firm matches. Part of the rows lack a size; the others show once, few, many or a class for expanded clones.

NA,TRBJ1-2,NA,TRBV9,TGTGCCAGCAGCGTAGCCCCAGGGACTAACTATGGCTACACCTTC,CASSVAPGTNYGYTF
TRBD2,TRBJ2-1,once,TRBV5-4,TGTGCCAGCAGCCCCGGGACTAGCACCCTCAGCTCCTACAATGAGCAGTTCTTC,CASSPGTSTLSSYNEQFF
NA,TRBJ1-4,NA,TRBV2,TGTGCCAGCAGTGGGGGAGTTGGGGAAAAACTGTTTTTT,CASSGGVGEKLFF
TRBD2,TRBJ2-1,NA,TRBV2,TGTGCCAGCACTGGGACTAGCGGACTGGAGCAGTTCTTC,CASTGTSGLEQFF
NA,TRBJ1-1,NA,TRBV21-1,TGTGCCAGCAGCAAAGACATGAGGTCCCGAAAGGCTGAAGCTTTCTTT,CASSKDMRSRKAEAFF
NA,TRBJ1-1,NA,TRBV4-2,TGTGCCAGCAGCAGCCCCCGGGGAGGGAACACTGAAGCTTTCTTT,CASSSPRGGNTEAFF
NA,TRBJ2-7,NA,TRBV29-1,TGCAGCGCAGGAGGACAGCTCTCCTACGAGCAGTACTTC,CSAGGQLSYEQYF
NA,TRBJ1-2,NA,TRBV12-5,TGTGCTAGTGCCCAAAGGGAGGATAACTATGGCTACACCTTC,CASAQREDNYGYTF
TRBD1,TRBJ1-6,NA,TRBV5-4,TGTGCCAGCAGCTCCCTAGACAGGGGTAATTCACCCCTCCACTTT,CASSSLDRGNSPLHF
TRBD1,TRBJ1-1,NA,TRBV2,TGTGCCAGCAGTGAGAGGGACAGGGGGAACACTGAAGCTTTCTTT,CASSERDRGNTEAFF
NA,TRBJ2-2,NA,TRBV15,TGTGCCACCAGCAGAGATAGGTACACCGGGGAGCTGTTTTTT,CATSRDRYTGELFF
NA,TRBJ2-1,NA,TRBV28,TGTGCCAGCATCCGGGGCAGCCTGGGGAATGAGCAGTTCTTC,CASIRGSLGNEQFF
NA,TRBJ1-1,NA,TRBV7-9,TGTGCCAGCAGCTTGGGGAATGAACGGGGTGAAGCTTTCTTT,CASSLGNERGEAFF
TRBD2,TRBJ2-3,NA,TRBV5-6,TGTGCCAGCAGCCTATCAAAAGCGGGAGGTTTCACAGATACGCAGTATTTT,CASSLSKAGGFTDTQYF
NA,TRBJ2-1,NA,TRBV5-1,TGCGCCAGCAGCTTGGGCGCTAAGGGGGACAATGAGCAGTTCTTC,CASSLGAKGDNEQFF
TRBD2,TRBJ2-7,NA,TRBV4-2,TGTGCCAGCAGCCGGGTAGCGGGAGCGACCCAAATTGCCTACGAGCAGTACTTC,CASSRVAGATQIAYEQYF
NA,TRBJ2-5,NA,TRBV11-2,TGTGCCAGCAGCTTTCAATCAGAGACCCAGTACTTC,CASSFQSETQYF
TRBD2,TRBJ2-1,NA,TRBV4-1,TGCGCCAGCAGCCAAGATCTCCGGGAGGGGTGGGATGAGCAGTTCTTC,CASSQDLREGWDEQFF
TRBD2,TRBJ2-5,NA,TRBV7-2,TGTGCCAGCAGCTTAGCCCGGACTAGCACCTTGTACTTC,CASSLARTSTLYF
NA,TRBJ1-1,NA,TRBV9,TGTGCCAGCAGCGTAGTCCAAAGGGACACTGAAGCTTTCTTT,CASSVVQRDTEAFF
TRBD2,TRBJ2-1,NA,TRBV14,TGTGCCAGCAGGCGGGGGGTTTACAATGAGCAGTTCTTC,CASRRGVYNEQFF
NA,TRBJ2-5,NA,TRBV4-1,TGCGCCAGCAGCCAAGATGTAAGGGTAGCCCTAGGGACCCAGTACTTC,CASSQDVRVALGTQYF
NA,TRBJ2-3,NA,TRBV5-1,TGCGCCAGCAGCTTGGAAGGTGGGGGTTCAGATACGCAGTATTTT,CASSLEGGGSDTQYF
TRBD1,TRBJ1-1,few,TRBV28,TGTGCCAGCAGTTTAGAAACAGGGGCTGAAGCTTTCTTT,CASSLETGAEAFF
NA,TRBJ2-3,NA,TRBV25-1,TGTGCCAGCAGCCCTTCCAGGGGTAAGCATATGGCAGATACGCAGTATTTT,CASSPSRGKHMADTQYF
NA,TRBJ2-1,NA,TRBV4-3,TGCGCCAGCAGCCAAGAATTTGGCGGCAATGAGCAGTTCTTC,CASSQEFGGNEQFF
TRBD1,TRBJ1-2,NA,TRBV19,TGTGCCAGTAGTAGGGCGACAGGGGGCGTGACAAGAGCCTATGGCTACACCTTC,CASSRATGGVTRAYGYTF
NA,TRBJ2-5,NA,TRBV18,TGTGCCAGCTCTTCGGACAGACAAGAGACCCAGTACTTC,CASSSDRQETQYF
NA,TRBJ1-2,NA,TRBV29-1,TGCAGCGTTGATAGAAGACTTTCCTATGGCTACACCTTC,CSVDRRLSYGYTF
TRBD1,TRBJ2-5,NA,TRBV5-1,TGCGCCAGCAGCTTGGGAACAGGGGGCTCTGAGACCCAGTACTTC,CASSLGTGGSETQYF
NA,TRBJ2-5,NA,TRBV5-4,TGTGCCAGCAGCTTCCGGGGCCCAGGAGGGGAGACCCAGTACTTC,CASSFRGPGGETQYF
NA,TRBJ2-4,NA,TRBV5-3,TGTGCCAGAAGCGACAACAGGGGGGGAAAAAACATTCAGTACTTC,CARSDNRGGKNIQYF
NA,TRBJ2-2,NA,TRBV18,TGTGCCAGCTCACCCACGACAGGCCCCAACACCGGGGAGCTGTTTTTT,CASSPTTGPNTGELFF
NA,TRBJ2-3,NA,TRBV5-1,TGCGCCAGCAGGAATTACACAGATACGCAGTATTTT,CASRNYTDTQYF
TRBD1,TRBJ1-2,NA,TRBV23-1,TGCGCCAGCAGTCAATCCCGCGTCCTAGGTTCGGGACAGGGTTGGATCGGCTATGGCTACACCTTC,CASSQSRVLGSGQGWIGYGYTF
NA,TRBJ2-7,NA,TRBV13,TGTGCCAGCAGCTTAATAGTCAGGAGCTACGAGCAGTACTTC,CASSLIVRSYEQYF
TRBD1,TRBJ2-6,NA,TRBV7-8,TGTGCCAGCAGCCTGACAGGGTTAACCTCTGGGGCCAACGTCCTGACTTTC,CASSLTGLTSGANVLTF